Below are 16 T cell receptor beta chains sequenced from a single sample in a study of CD8 T cells in Susac syndrome. cDNA came from approximately 0.5 to 1 ug RNA primed by random hexamers. TCRdb passed the immunoSEQ multiplex PCR reads through MiXCR, listing each CDR3 protein once. The profile covers about 180,000 distinct CDR3 sequences, with around 94% appearing a single time and 0.099% taken by the ten largest. Source material: CD4+ T cells from PBMCs. These receptors came from a human donor with Susac syndrome.

The J gene is TRBJ2-1, the V gene TRBV7-8; D is perhaps TRBD2 (6 bases). V lost 5 bases and J lost 5, with 19 bases in between. CDR1 and CDR2 from the germline V gene are SGHVS and FQNEAQ. The CDR3 loop spans 16 amino acids. The CDR3 sequence is CASSPWRRAFNNEQFF. The DNA for the CDR3 is TGTGCCAGCAGCCCGTGGCGGAGGGCGTTCAACAATGAGCAGTTCTTC.

The count of this clonotype is one. The chain uses TRBV5-1 and TRBJ2-7; tentative D call: TRBD2 (5 bases). The CDR3 loop spans 14 amino acids. V was cut by 1 base and J by 7 bases, with 15 bases left in between. From germline, CDR1 is SGHRS and CDR2 YFSETQ. CDR3 sequence reads: CASSLFGSTGEQYF. In DNA, the CDR3 is TGCGCCAGCAGCTTGTTTGGCAGTACGGGAGAGCAGTACTTC.

This clonotype was seen a single time. The chain combines TRBV20-1 with TRBJ2-5, with D perhaps matching TRBD1 or TRBD2 (5 bases each). V was shortened by 7 bases and J by 1 base, with 13 bases between the two germline ends. Per the germline V gene, CDR1 is DFQATT and CDR2 is SNEGSKA (reference sequence). The CDR3 spans 13 residues. This CDR3 reads CSVEGQAQETQYF. DNA for the CDR3: TGCAGTGTCGAGGGGCAGGCCCAAGAGACCCAGTACTTC.

This rearrangement joins TRBV20-1 to TRBJ1-1, with D possibly matching TRBD1 (5 bases). Trimming removed 5 bases at V and 10 bases at J, with 14 bases between. This CDR3 is built from 11 residues. Per germline, CDR1 DFQATT and CDR2 SNEGSKA (reference sequence). As DNA, the CDR3 is TGCAGTGCTGGAAAGACAGATTCAGCTTTCTTT. This encodes CSAGKTDSAFF.

CDR3 protein: CSASRGSSYNEQFF. The CDR3 bases are TGCAGTGCCAGTAGAGGGAGCTCCTACAATGAGCAGTTCTTC. The V gene is TRBV20-1, the J gene TRBJ2-1, with D perhaps matching TRBD2 (5 bases). Germline CDR1 DFQATT, CDR2 SNEGSKA (reference sequence). This CDR3 contains 14 residues. V lost 6 bases to trimming and J lost 0 bases, with 12 bases between them.

The chain recombines TRBV6-5 with TRBJ1-1; 10 bases are shared with TRBD1. CDR1 and CDR2 from the germline V gene are MNHEY and SVGAGI. This CDR3 is built from 15 residues. V gave up 0 bases and J gave up 5 bases; unmatched junction bases: 3. The CDR3 reads CASSYSGQGETEAFF. CDR3 in DNA: TGTGCCAGCAGTTACTCCGGACAGGGGGAGACTGAAGCTTTCTTT.

In DNA form, the CDR3 reads TGTGCCAGCAGCTTCCTGGGACAGGGGAACACTGAAGCTTTCTTT. Translated: CASSFLGQGNTEAFF. This sequence joins TRBV7-9 and TRBJ1-1; 9 bases align to TRBD1. The CDR3 has 15 residues. V gave up 3 bases and J gave up 1 base; unmatched junction bases: 3. Germline CDR1 reads SEHNR; CDR2 reads FQNEAQ (reference sequence).

The genes are TRBV3-1 and TRBJ2-5; D uncertain. CDR3 length equals 14 residues. Trimming removed 4 bases from V and 5 bases from J, with 14 bases in between. Germline V gives CDR1 LGHDT, CDR2 YNNKEL (reference sequence). CDR3: CASSPGSPRETQYF. Written as DNA, the CDR3 is TGTGCCAGCAGCCCCGGGTCCCCGAGGGAGACCCAGTACTTC.

This clonotype occurred once. The chain is built from TRBV20-1 and TRBJ2-1; 9 bases are shared with TRBD2. The CDR3 runs 15 residues. Trimming cost V 6 bases and J 0 bases; bases outside gene matches: 6. The germline V gene encodes CDR1 DFQATT and CDR2 SNEGSKA (reference sequence). In DNA form, the CDR3 reads TGCAGTGCACGGAGCGGGGGGAGCTCCTACAATGAGCAGTTCTTC. This translates into CSARSGGSSYNEQFF.

This chain links TRBV3-1 with TRBJ2-5; 11 positions match TRBD2. The V gene end was trimmed by 4 bases and the J gene end by 5 bases; junction bases not matched to a gene: 12. Germline CDR1 is LGHDT and CDR2 is YNNKEL (reference sequence). CDR3 length: 17 amino acids. Written as DNA, the CDR3 is TGTGCCAGCAGCCTCCAAGGACTAGCGGGTGGGAGGGAGACCCAGTACTTC. Translated, it gives CASSLQGLAGGRETQYF.

The sample holds one count of this clonotype. One end of the junction fails to match germline, which may point to a read error. This chain connects TRBV7-7 to TRBJ2-2, with D perhaps assigned TRBD1 or TRBD2 (6 bases each). Per the germline V gene, CDR1 is SSHAT and CDR2 is FNYEAQ (reference sequence). The CDR3 is made up of 19 amino acids. In DNA form, the CDR3 reads TGTGCTAGCAGCTTATTCGGGGGCCCATCGTTCGCGAACACCGGGGAGCTGTTTTTT. Protein sequence: CASSLFGGPSFANTGELFF.

This chain's CDR3 is CASSISDRSFDTQYF. DNA of the CDR3: TGTGCCAGTAGTATCTCGGACAGGTCTTTTGATACGCAGTATTTT. The rearrangement links TRBV19 to TRBJ2-3; 7 bases agree with TRBD1. There are 15 residues in the CDR3. The germline V gene encodes CDR1 LNHDA and CDR2 SQIVND (reference sequence). J gave up 6 bases and V 3 bases, and 9 bases lay outside the gene matches. The full variable domain, completed using reference TRBV19 and TRBJ2-3, is DGGITQSPKYLFRKEGQNVTLSCEQNLNHDAMYWYRQDPGQGLRLIYYSQIVNDFQKGDIAEGYSVSREKKESFPLTVTSAQKNPTAFYLCASSISDRSFDTQYFGPGTRLTVL.

This chain links TRBV12-5 with TRBJ2-3, with 13 bases matching TRBD2. CDR1 is LGHNT, CDR2 FRNRAP, per germline. The CDR3 spans 19 residues. With 1 base clipped from V and 0 bases from J, the junction kept 7 bases outside the gene matches. The CDR3 DNA reads as TGTGCTAGTGGTTTGGCTTGGACTAGCGGGGGTGGTAGCACAGATACGCAGTATTTT. Translating it yields CASGLAWTSGGGSTDTQYF.

This clonotype was seen just once. This chain uses TRBV9 with TRBJ1-1, with 11 bases that match TRBD1. CDR3 length: 16 residues. Germline loops: CDR1 SGDLS, CDR2 YYNGEE. The V segment lost 4 bases and the J segment 4 bases; nucleotides outside the gene matches: 9. CDR3 in DNA: TGTGCCAGCAGCCTTAGTCGGGACAGGGGGACCACTGAAGCTTTCTTT. This gives the protein CASSLSRDRGTTEAFF.

This chain uses TRBV7-2 with TRBJ1-2; no reliable D call. V was clipped by 4 bases and J by 4 bases, with 7 bases between them. CDR1 is SGHTA, CDR2 FQGNSA, per germline. The CDR3 is made up of 12 amino acids. Here the CDR3 reads CASSSDGYGYTF. The CDR3 region has the DNA TGTGCCAGCAGCTCGGATGGCTATGGCTACACCTTC.

The V gene is TRBV19, the J gene TRBJ1-2, with 9 bases lining up with TRBD1. This CDR3 has 15 amino acids. V dropped 4 bases and J dropped 3; count of bases not matched to a gene: 6. Germline V gene sequence: CDR1 LNHDA, CDR2 SQIVND (reference sequence). In nucleotides, the CDR3 is TGTGCCAGTAGTACTCCGGGACAGGGAGACTATGGCTACACCTTC. Protein sequence: CASSTPGQGDYGYTF.